One and the same sample provided the 9 T cell receptor beta chains below, sequenced in a study of cytomegalovirus exposure and HLA in healthy donors (TCRdb year 2017). Library construction relied on the immunoSEQ multiplex PCR assay. Entries here come from immuneACCESS through TCRdb and include only in-frame sequences with V and J called. Some clones fail to appear in such tables; in the studies checked, an unresolved V gene covers under half of the shortfall, and the cause of the remainder is unknown. This sample holds some 330,000 clones; roughly 89% were observed only once. The ten biggest clones cover more than 0.8% of the sample. The specimen sequenced was PBMCs. All receptors derive from a woman aged 18-29 years in good health and CMV-seronegative.

The J gene is TRBJ2-7, the V gene TRBV19; TRBD1 matches at 7 bases. The germline V gene has CDR1 LNHDA and CDR2 SQIVND (reference sequence). J lost 4 bases, V lost 5 bases, and 5 bases had no gene match. The CDR3 is made up of 13 amino acids. The DNA for the CDR3 is TGTGCCAGTAGTGACAGGGTGCAGTACGAGCAGTACTTC. This gives the protein CASSDRVQYEQYF.

The chain links TRBV14 to TRBJ2-3, with 7 positions matching TRBD1. The CDR3 extends over 16 amino acids. J was trimmed by 3 bases and V by 2 bases; bases with no gene match: 8. CDR1 is SGHDN and CDR2 is FVKESK in the germline V gene. The CDR3 nucleotides are TGTGCCAGCAGCCAAAGCACAGGGGTAGGAACAGATACGCAGTATTTT. This sequence encodes CASSQSTGVGTDTQYF.

The rearrangement links TRBV4-3 to TRBJ2-7; TRBD2 matches 11 bases. This CDR3 comprises 17 residues. V was clipped by 1 base and J by 0 bases; unmatched bases: 5. Looked up from germline, CDR1 is LGHNA and CDR2 is YSLEER. The CDR3 is CASSQGQTSGASYEQYF. The CDR3 DNA is TGCGCCAGCAGCCAAGGCCAGACTAGCGGGGCCTCCTACGAGCAGTACTTC.

J is TRBJ2-7 and V is TRBV27, with 8 bases matching TRBD2. The CDR3 covers 16 residues. Germline CDR1 MNHEY, CDR2 SMNVEV (reference sequence). V shed 5 bases, J shed 3 bases, and the junction held 12 bases outside the gene matches. DNA of the CDR3: TGTGCCAGCAGTCCGGTCCAAGCGGGAGTCGTCTACGAGCAGTACTTC. This encodes CASSPVQAGVVYEQYF.

The chain uses TRBV28 and TRBJ2-1; TRBD2 agrees at 7 bases. With 2 bases clipped from V and 1 base from J, the junction kept 2 bases outside the gene matches. In germline, CDR1 is MDHEN, CDR2 SYDVKM. The CDR3 runs 15 residues. The CDR3 DNA is TGTGCCAGCAGTTTAGGGGAGGGGTCCTACAATGAGCAGTTCTTC. It specifies CASSLGEGSYNEQFF.

The chain combines TRBV7-9 with TRBJ2-5; tentative D call: TRBD1 (6 bases). Trimming cost V 2 bases and J 3 bases, with 10 bases left between them. Germline V CDR1 and CDR2: SEHNR, FQNEAQ (reference sequence). The CDR3 loop spans 14 amino acids. The CDR3 loop reads CASSLSAGEETQYF. The CDR3 DNA reads TGTGCCAGCAGCTTAAGCGCAGGGGAAGAGACCCAGTACTTC.

V gene TRBV28 combines with J gene TRBJ1-5, with TRBD1 identical over 8 bases. The CDR3 loop spans 14 amino acids. V trimming: 7 bases; J trimming: 11 bases; junction bases outside the gene matches: 13. Germline V gene lookup returns CDR1 MDHEN and CDR2 SYDVKM. The CDR3 protein is CASIRNQGAGSQHF. CDR3 bases: TGTGCCAGCATTAGGAATCAGGGGGCCGGGTCCCAGCATTTT.

CDR3 in DNA: TGTGCCACCAGCAGAGGGGGGCAGGATGAAAAACTGTTTTTT. Protein: CATSRGGQDEKLFF. V is TRBV15 and J is TRBJ1-4; the D gene is possibly TRBD1 (6 bases). CDR1 and CDR2 (germline): LNHNV, YYDKDF (reference sequence). Trimming stripped 1 base from V and 6 bases from J, with 9 bases between. This CDR3 contains 14 residues.

The V gene is TRBV5-1, the J gene TRBJ1-4; no reliable D call. The CDR3 loop spans 16 amino acids. The V end was cut by 0 bases, the J end by 0 bases, with 9 bases between. Germline CDR1 SGHRS, CDR2 YFSETQ. The CDR3 here is CASSLVSGATNEKLFF. The CDR3, as DNA: TGCGCCAGCAGCTTGGTCTCCGGAGCAACTAATGAAAAACTGTTTTTT.